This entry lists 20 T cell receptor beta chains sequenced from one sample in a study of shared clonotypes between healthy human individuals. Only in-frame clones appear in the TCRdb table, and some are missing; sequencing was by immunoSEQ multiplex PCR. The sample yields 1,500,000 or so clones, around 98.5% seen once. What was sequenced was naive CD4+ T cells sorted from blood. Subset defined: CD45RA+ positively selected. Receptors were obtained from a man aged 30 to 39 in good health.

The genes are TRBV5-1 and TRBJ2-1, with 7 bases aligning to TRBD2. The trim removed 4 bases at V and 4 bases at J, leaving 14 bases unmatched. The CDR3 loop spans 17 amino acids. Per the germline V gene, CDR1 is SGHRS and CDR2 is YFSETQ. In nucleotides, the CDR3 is TGCGCCAGCAGCCCCTTTTCCCTAGCGGATTATTACAATGAGCAGTTCTTC. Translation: CASSPFSLADYYNEQFF.

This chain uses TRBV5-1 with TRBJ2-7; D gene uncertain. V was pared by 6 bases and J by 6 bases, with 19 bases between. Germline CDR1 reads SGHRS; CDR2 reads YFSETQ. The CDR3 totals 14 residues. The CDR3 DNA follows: TGCGCCAGCAAGGTAGGGATCACTCCCGGCGAGCAGTACTTC. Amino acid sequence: CASKVGITPGEQYF.

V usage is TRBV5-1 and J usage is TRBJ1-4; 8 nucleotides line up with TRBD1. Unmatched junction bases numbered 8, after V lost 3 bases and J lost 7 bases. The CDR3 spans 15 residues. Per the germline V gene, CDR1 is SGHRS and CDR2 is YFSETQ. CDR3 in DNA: TGCGCCAGCAGCTCGTCTGGGGGACAGGCTGAAAAACTGTTTTTT. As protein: CASSSSGGQAEKLFF.

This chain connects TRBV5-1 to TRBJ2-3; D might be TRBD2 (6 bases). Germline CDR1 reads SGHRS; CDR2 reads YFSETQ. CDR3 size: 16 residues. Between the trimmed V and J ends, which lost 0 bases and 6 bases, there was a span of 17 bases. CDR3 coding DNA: TGCGCCAGCAGCTTGGACGTTGGGGGAGGTCGCGATACGCAGTATTTT. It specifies CASSLDVGGGRDTQYF.

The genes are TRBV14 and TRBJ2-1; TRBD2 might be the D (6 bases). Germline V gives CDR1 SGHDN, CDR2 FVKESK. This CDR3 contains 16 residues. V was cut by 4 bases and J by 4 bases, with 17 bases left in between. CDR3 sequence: CASSRLLANGYNEQFF. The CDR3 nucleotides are TGTGCCAGCAGCCGCCTCCTAGCGAATGGTTACAATGAGCAGTTCTTC.

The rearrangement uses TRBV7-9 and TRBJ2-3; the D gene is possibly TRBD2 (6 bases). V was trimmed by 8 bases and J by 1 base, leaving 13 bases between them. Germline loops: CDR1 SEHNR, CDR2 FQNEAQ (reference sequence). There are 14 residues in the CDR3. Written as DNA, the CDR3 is TGTGCCAGCCCCGAGGGCGGGGGCACAGATACGCAGTATTTT. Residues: CASPEGGGTDTQYF.

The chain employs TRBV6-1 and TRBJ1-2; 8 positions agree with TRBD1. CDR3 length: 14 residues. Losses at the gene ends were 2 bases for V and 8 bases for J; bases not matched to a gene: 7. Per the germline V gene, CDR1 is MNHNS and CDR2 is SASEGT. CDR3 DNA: TGTGCCAGCAGTGAAAGCAGGGGGCTTGACGGCTACACCTTC. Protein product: CASSESRGLDGYTF.

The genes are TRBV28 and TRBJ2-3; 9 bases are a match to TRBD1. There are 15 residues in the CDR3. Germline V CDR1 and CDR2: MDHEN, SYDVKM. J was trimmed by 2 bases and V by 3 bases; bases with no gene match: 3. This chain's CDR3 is CASSFGDRDTDTQYF. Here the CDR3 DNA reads TGTGCCAGCAGTTTTGGGGACAGGGACACAGATACGCAGTATTTT.

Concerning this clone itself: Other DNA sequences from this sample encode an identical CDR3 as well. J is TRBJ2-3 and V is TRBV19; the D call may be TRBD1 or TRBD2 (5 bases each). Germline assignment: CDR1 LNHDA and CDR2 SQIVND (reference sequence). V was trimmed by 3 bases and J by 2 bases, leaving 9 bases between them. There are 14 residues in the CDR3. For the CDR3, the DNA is TGTGCCAGTAGTATTCTGGGGGTCACAGATACGCAGTATTTT. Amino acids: CASSILGVTDTQYF. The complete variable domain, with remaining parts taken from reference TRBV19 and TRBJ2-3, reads DGGITQSPKYLFRKEGQNVTLSCEQNLNHDAMYWYRQDPGQGLRLIYYSQIVNDFQKGDIAEGYSVSREKKESFPLTVTSAQKNPTAFYLCASSILGVTDTQYFGPGTRLTVL.

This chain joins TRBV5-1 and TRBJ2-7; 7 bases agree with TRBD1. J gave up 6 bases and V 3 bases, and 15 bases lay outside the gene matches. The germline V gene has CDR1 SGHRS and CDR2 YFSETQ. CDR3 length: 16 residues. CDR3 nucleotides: TGCGCCAGCAGCTCAACCCCGATGACAGGGTTCGGCGAGCAGTACTTC. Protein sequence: CASSSTPMTGFGEQYF.

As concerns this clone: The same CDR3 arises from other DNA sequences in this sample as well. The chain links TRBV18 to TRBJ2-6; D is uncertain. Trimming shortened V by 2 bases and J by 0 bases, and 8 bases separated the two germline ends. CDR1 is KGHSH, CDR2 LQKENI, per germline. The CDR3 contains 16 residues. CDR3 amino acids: CASSPVGSSGANVLTF. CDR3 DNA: TGTGCCAGCTCACCAGTGGGATCCTCTGGGGCCAACGTCCTGACTTTC.

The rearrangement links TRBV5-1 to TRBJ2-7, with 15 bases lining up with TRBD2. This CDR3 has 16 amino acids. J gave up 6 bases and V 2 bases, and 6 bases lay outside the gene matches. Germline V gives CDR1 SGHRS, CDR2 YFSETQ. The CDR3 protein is CASSLIGLAGGIEQYF. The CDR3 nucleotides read TGCGCCAGCAGCTTAATAGGACTAGCGGGAGGGATCGAGCAGTACTTC.

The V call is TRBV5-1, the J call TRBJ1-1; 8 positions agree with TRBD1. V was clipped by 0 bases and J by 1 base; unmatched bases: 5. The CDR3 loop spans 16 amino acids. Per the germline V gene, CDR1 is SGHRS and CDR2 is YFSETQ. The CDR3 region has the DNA TGCGCCAGCAGCTTGGCGTCAGGGGGCGCGAACACTGAAGCTTTCTTT. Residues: CASSLASGGANTEAFF.

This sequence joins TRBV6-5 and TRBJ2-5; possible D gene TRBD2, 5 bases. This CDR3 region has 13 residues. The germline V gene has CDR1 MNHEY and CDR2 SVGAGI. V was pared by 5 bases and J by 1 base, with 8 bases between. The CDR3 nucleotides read TGTGCCAGCAGTGGAGGACTCCAAGAGACCCAGTACTTC. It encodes CASSGGLQETQYF.

The CDR3 coding sequence is TGTGCCAGCAGTGGGGGCGGTAGCGGGAGGTTCAGAGATACGCAGTATTTT. Amino acids: CASSGGGSGRFRDTQYF. The chain couples TRBV27 to TRBJ2-3; 10 nucleotides align to TRBD2. The V and J ends lost 5 bases and 5 bases, in that order; junction bases with no gene match: 13. CDR1 MNHEY and CDR2 SMNVEV come from the germline V gene (reference sequence). The CDR3 runs to 17 residues.

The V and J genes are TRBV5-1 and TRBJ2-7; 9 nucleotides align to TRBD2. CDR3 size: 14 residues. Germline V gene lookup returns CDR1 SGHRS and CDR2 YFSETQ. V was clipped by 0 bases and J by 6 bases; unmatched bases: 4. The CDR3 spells CASSLGVLAGEQYF. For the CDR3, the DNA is TGCGCCAGCAGCTTGGGCGTACTAGCGGGCGAGCAGTACTTC.

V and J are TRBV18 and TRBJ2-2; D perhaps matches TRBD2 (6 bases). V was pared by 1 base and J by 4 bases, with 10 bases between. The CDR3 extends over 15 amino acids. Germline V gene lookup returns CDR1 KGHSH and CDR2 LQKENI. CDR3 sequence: CASSPLAVRTGELFF. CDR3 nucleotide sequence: TGTGCCAGCTCACCACTAGCGGTTCGCACCGGGGAGCTGTTTTTT.

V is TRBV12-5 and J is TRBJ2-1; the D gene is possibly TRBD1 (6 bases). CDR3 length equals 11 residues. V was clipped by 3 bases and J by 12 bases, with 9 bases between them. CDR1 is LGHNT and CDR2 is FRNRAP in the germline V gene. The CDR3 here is CASGFRGMQFF. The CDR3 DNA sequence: TGTGCTAGTGGTTTCAGGGGAATGCAGTTCTTC.

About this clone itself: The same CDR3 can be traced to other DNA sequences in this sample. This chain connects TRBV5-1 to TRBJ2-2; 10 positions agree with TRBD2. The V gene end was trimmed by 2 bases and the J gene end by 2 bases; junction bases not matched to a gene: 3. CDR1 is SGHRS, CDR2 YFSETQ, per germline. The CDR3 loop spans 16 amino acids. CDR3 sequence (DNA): TGCGCCAGCAGCTTACGGACTAGCGGAAACACCGGGGAGCTGTTTTTT. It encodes CASSLRTSGNTGELFF.

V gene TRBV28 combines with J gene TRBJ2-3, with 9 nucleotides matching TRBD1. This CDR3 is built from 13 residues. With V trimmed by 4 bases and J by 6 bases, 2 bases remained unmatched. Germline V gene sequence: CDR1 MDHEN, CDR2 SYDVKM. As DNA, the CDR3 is TGTGCCAGCAGTTCGGGACAGGGTGATACGCAGTATTTT. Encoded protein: CASSSGQGDTQYF.